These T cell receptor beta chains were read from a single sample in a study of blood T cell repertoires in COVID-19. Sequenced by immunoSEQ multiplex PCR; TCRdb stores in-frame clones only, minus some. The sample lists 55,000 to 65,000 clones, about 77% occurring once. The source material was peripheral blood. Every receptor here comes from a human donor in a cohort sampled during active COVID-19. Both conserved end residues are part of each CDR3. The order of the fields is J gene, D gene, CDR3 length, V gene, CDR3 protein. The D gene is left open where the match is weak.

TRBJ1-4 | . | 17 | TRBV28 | CASRADRTGLAREKLFF
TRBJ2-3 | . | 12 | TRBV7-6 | CASVDLRDTQYF
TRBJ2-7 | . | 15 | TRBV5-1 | CASSLATGKSHEQYF
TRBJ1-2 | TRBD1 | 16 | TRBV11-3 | CASSFVNRGRSYGYTF
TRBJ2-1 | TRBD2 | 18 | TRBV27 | CASSSRTSGRSAYNEQFF
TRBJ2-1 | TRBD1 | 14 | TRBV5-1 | CATSTGGLVNEQFF
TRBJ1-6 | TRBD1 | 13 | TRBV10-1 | CASRRTGNSPLHF
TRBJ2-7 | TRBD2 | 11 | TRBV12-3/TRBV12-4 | CASSLGGEQYF
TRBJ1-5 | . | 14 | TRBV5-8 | CASTRGGVGQPQHF
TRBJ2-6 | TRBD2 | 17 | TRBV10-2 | CASRGTSGRGGANVLTF
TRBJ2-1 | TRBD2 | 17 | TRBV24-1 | CATTPSSGIAGDGEQFF
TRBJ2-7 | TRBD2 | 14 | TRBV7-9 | CASSPQGLADEQYF
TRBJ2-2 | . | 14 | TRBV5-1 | CASMTTGGPGELFF
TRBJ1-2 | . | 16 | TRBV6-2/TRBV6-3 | CASSSQTARTPYGYTF
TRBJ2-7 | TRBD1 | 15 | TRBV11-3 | CASSNPGTGYHEQYF
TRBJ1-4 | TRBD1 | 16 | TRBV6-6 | CASSFRQGQANEKLFF
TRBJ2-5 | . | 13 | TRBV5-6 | CASSLSNGETQYF
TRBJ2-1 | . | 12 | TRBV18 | CASSTPGNEQFF
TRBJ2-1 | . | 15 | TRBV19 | CASKESARAYNEQFF
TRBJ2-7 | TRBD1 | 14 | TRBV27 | CASSSQGAPYEQYF
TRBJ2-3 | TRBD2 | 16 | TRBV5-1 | CASSPEASGSGSTQYF
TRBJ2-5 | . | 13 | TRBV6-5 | CASSDERGETQYF
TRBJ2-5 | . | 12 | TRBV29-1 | CSVVTSQETQYF
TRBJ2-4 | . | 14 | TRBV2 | CASMGGWGMGIQYF
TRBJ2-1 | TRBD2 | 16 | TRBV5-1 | CASSLAGTSRLNEQFF
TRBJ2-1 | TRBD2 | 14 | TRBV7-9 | CASSWGTSGSHQFF
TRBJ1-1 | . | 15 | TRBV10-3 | CAISEGGSLNTEAFF
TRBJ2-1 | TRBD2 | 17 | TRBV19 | CASSLLRSSGRANEQFF
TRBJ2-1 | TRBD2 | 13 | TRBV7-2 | CASSPAGGNEQFF
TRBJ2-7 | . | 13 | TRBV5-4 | CASSLPGGYEQYF
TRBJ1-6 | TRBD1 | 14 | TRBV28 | CASSLGQGDSPLHF
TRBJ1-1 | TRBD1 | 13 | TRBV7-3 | CASSTTGGVGAFF
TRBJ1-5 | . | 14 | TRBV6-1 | CASSEDRGNQPQHF
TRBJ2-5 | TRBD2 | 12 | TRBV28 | CASTIGGETQYF
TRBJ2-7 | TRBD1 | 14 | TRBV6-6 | CASNSKGAIYEQYF
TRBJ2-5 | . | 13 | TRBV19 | CASSIRVRETQYF
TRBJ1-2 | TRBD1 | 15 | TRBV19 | CASSLSAGQFYGYTF
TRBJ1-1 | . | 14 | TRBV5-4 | CASSWSGVNTEAFF
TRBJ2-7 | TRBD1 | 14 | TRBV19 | CASSGPGQGHKQYF
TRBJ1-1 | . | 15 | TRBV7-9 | CASSSFGGTDTEAFF
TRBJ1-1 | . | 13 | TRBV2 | CASSERGLSEAFF
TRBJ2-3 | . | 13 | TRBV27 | CASSFSFSDTQYF
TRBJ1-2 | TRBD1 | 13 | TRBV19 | CASSIEGQAGYTF
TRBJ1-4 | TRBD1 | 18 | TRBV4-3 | CASSQTWLTGASNEKLFF
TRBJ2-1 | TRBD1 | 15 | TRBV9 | CASSVGQGAYNEQFF
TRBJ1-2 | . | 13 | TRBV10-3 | CAIGEAMNYGYTF
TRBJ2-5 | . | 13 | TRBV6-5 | CASKGLRQETQYF
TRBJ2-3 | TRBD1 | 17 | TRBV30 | CAWSVRDRVGGTDTQYF
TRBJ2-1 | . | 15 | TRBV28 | CASSSPRTDIGEQFF
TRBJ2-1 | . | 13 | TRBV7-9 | CASRPGTYNEQFF
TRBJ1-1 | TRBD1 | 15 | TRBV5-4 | CASSPSTGGSTEAFF
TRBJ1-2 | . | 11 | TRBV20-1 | CSARDIYGYTF
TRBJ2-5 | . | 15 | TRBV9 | CASSVAGTGVETQYF
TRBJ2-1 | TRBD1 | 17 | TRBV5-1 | CASSPHSGTGTYNEQFF